This T cell receptor (beta chain) appears in the sequencing data of a study of blood T cell repertoires in COVID-19. About the research overall: Specimens from acute and convalescent COVID-19 originated in the United States, Italy and Spain. T cells, B-cell-depleted T cells, or PBMCs provided the cDNA or gDNA that served as material.

Authors' methods: How many nucleated cells were present was estimated from reference gene primer amplification. Sequencing was performed with immunoSEQ multiplex PCR; in TCRdb, only in-frame clones are kept and a portion is missing. Clone size and the V and J calls come from that table; the DNA yielded D and trimming. The sample shows about 220,000 clones, 70% to 90% of them seen only once. This clone came up once. The CDR3 consists of 14 residues. Germline CDR1 and CDR2: SGHNT and YENEEA. The V and J ends lost 0 bases and 2 bases respectively, with 7 bases between them. Sequenced input: peripheral blood. The V call is TRBV11-3, the J call TRBJ1-1; D is unclear. The receptor was isolated from a man aged 45 to 65 who had recovered from COVID-19. The CDR3 nucleotides read TGTGCCAGCAGCTTAGATCACTCAAACACTGAAGCTTTCTTT. It is translated as CASSLDHSNTEAFF.